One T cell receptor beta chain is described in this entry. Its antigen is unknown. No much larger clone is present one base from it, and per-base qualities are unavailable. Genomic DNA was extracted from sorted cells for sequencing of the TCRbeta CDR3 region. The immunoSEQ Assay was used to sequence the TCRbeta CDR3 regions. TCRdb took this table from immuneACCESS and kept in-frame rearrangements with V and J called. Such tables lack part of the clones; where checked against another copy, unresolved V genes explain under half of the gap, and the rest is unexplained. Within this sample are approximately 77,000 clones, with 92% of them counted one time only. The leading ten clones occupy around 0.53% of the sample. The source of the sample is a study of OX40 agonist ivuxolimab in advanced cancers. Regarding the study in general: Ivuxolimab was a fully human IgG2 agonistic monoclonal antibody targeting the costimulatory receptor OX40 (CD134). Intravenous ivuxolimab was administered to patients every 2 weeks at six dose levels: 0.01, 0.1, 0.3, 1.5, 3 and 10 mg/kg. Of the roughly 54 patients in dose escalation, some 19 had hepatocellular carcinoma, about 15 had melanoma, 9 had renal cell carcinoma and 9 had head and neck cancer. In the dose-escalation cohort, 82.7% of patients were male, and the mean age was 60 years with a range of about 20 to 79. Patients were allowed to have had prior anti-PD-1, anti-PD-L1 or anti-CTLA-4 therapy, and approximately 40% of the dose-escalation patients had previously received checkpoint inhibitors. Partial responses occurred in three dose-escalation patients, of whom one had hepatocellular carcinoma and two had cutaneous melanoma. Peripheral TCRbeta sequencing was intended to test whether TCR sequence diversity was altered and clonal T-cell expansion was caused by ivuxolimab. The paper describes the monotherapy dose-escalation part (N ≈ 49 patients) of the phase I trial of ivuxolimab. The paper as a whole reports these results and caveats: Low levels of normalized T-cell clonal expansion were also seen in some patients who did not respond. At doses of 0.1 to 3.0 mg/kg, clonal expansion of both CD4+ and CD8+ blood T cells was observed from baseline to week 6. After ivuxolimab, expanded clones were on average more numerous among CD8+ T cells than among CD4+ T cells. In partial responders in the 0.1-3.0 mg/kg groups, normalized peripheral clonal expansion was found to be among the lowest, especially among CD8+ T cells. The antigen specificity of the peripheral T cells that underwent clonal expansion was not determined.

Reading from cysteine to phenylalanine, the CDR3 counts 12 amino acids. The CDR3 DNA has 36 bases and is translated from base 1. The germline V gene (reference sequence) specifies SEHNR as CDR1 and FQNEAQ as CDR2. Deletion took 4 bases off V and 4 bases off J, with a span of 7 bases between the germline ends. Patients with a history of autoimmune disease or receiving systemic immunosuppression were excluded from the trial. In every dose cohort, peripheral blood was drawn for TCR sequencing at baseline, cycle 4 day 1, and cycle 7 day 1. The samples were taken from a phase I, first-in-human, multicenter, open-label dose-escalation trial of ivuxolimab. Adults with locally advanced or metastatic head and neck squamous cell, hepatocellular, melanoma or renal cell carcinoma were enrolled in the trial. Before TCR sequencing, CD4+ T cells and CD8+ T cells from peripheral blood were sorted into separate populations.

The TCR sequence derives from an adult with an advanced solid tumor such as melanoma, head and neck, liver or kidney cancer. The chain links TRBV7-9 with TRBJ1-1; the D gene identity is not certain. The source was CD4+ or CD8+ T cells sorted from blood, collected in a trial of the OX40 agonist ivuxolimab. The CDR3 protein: CASSSQITEAFF. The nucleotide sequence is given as TGTGCCAGCAGCTCCCAGATCACTGAAGCTTTCTTT.